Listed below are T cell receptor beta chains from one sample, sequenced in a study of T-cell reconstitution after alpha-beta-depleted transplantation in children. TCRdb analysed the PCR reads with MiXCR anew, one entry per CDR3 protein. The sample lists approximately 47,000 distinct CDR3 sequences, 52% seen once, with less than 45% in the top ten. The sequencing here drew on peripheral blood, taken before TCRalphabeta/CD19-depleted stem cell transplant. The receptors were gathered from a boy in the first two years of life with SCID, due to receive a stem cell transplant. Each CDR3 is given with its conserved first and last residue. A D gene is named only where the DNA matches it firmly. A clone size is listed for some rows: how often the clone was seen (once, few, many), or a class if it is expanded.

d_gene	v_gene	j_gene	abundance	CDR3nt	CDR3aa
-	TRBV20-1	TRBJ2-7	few	TGCAGTGCTAATGCCCCGACAGGCCTCTCCTACGAGCAGTACTTC	CSANAPTGLSYEQYF
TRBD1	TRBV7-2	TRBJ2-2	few	TGTGCCAGCAGACCCGGGACAGGGAGAACCGGGGAGCTGTTTTTT	CASRPGTGRTGELFF
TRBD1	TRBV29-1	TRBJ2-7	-	TGCAGCGTTGAAGAGGGGACAGGGGGCTACGAGCAGTACTTC	CSVEEGTGGYEQYF
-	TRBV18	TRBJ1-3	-	TGTGCCAGCTCATCCGGAAACACCATATATTTT	CASSSGNTIYF
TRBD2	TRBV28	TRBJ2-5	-	TGTGCCAGCAGTTTGAGGTTAAGCGGGGGCTTCGGGGAGACCCAGTACTTC	CASSLRLSGGFGETQYF
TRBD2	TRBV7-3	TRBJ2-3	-	TGTGCCAGCAGCTTACAGAGTTCTAGCGGGGCGGGGGATACGCAGTATTTT	CASSLQSSSGAGDTQYF
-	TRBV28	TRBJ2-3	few	TGTGCCAGCAGTACCCATAGCGGTGGGAGGTATTTT	CASSTHSGGRYF
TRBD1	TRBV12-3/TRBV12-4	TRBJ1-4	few	TGTGCCAGCAGTTTAGCCCAGGGGGCAACTAATGAAAAACTGTTTTTT	CASSLAQGATNEKLFF
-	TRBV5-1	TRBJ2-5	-	TGCGCCAGCAGCTGGGGAACAACCCGCCAAGAGACCCAGTACTTC	CASSWGTTRQETQYF
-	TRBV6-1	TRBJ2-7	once	TGTGCCACCAGGGATATCGGTGGTGAGCAGTACTTC	CATRDIGGEQYF
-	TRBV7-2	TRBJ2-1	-	TGTGCCAGCAGCTTAGAATCCAAAGAGCAGTTCTTC	CASSLESKEQFF
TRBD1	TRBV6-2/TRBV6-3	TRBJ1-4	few	TGTGCCAGCAGTTCCACCGGACAGGGTGGGTCGGGACTGTTTTTT	CASSSTGQGGSGLFF
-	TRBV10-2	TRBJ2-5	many	TGCGCCAGCAGTGACATGGACAGCCGGGAGACCCAGTACTTC	CASSDMDSRETQYF
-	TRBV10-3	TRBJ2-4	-	TGTGCCATCAGTGAGTCCGCAGGGGTTAGAAACATTCAGTACTTC	CAISESAGVRNIQYF
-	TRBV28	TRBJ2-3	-	TGTGCCAGCAGTTCATCAGGGGACACTAGCACAGATACGCAGTATTTT	CASSSSGDTSTDTQYF
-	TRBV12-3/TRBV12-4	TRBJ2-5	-	TGTGCCAGCAGTTCGGACCAAGAGACCCAGTACTTC	CASSSDQETQYF
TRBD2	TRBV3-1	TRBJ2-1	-	TGTGCCAGCAGCCAGGACCTTAGCGGGGCCTACAATGAGCAGTTCTTC	CASSQDLSGAYNEQFF
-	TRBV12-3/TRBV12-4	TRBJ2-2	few	TGTGCCAGCAGCCCTAGTCGAATCGGGGAGCTGTTTTTT	CASSPSRIGELFF